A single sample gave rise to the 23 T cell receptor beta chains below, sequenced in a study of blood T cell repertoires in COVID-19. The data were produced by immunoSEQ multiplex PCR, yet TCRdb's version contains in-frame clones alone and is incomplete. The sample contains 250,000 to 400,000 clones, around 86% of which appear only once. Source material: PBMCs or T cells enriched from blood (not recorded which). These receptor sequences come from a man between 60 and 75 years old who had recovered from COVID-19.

The CDR3 bases are TGTGCCAGCAGTGACACGGCAACAGGGACCAACACTGAAGCTTTCTTT. Translation: CASSDTATGTNTEAFF. The chain links TRBV6-2 or TRBV6-3 to TRBJ1-1; the D gene is possibly TRBD1 (6 bases). The V gene lost 5 bases and the J gene lost 2 bases, with 18 bases spanning the gap. CDR1 and CDR2 from the germline V gene are MNHEY and SVGEGT. The CDR3 consists of 16 residues.

The CDR3 bases are TGTGCCAGCAGACCCTTTGCGGGATCCTACGAGCAGTACTTC. The encoded protein is CASRPFAGSYEQYF. The chain is built from TRBV2 and TRBJ2-7; TRBD2 might be the D (6 bases). CDR3 length: 14 amino acids. The V gene's germline CDR1 is SNHLY and CDR2 FYNNEI. The V end lost 6 bases, the J end lost 1 base, and 13 bases lay between the germline ends. The whole variable domain, filled in from reference TRBV2 and TRBJ2-7, reads EPEVTQTPSHQVTQMGQEVILRCVPISNHLYFYWYRQILGQKVEFLVSFYNNEISEKSEIFDDQFSVERPDGSNFTLKIRSTKLEDSAMYFCASRPFAGSYEQYFGPGTRLTVT.

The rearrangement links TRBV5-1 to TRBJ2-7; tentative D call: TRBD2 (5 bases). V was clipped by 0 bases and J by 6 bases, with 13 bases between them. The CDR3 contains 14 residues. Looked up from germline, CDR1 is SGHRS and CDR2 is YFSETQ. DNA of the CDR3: TGCGCCAGCAGCTTGGACTCCCTTGGAGGCGAGCAGTACTTC. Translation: CASSLDSLGGEQYF.

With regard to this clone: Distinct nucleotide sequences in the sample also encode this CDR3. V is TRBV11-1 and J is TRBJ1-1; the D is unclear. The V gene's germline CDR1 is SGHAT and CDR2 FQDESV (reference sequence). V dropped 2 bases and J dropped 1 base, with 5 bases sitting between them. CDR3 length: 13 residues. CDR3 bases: TGTGCCAGCAGCTTACTCAGGAACACTGAAGCTTTCTTT. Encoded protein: CASSLLRNTEAFF.

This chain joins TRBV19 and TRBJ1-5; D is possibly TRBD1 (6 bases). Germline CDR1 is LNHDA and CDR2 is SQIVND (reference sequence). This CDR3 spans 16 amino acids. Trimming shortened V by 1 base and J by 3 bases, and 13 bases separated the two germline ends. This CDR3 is CASSIVGQGFNQPQHF. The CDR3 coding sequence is TGTGCCAGTAGTATAGTCGGGCAGGGGTTCAATCAGCCCCAGCATTTT.

The CDR3 loop is CASSSGGDEQYF. The CDR3 DNA reads as TGTGCCAGCTCCTCGGGGGGAGACGAGCAGTACTTC. The V and J genes are TRBV6-5 and TRBJ2-7; 7 nucleotides agree with TRBD2. Germline V gene lookup returns CDR1 MNHEY and CDR2 SVGAGI. The CDR3 covers 12 residues. The V segment lost 8 bases and the J segment 5 bases; nucleotides outside the gene matches: 6.

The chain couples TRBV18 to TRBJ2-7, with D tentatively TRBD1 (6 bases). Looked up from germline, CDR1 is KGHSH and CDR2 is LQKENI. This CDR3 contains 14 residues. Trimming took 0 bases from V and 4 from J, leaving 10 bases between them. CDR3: CASSPPETGYEQYF. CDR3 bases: TGTGCCAGCTCACCACCCGAGACAGGTTACGAGCAGTACTTC. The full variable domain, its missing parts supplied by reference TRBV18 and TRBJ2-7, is NAGVMQNPRHLVRRRGQEARLRCSPMKGHSHVYWYRQLPEEGLKFMVYLQKENIIDESGMPKERFSAEFPKEGPSILRIQQVVRGDSAAYFCASSPPETGYEQYFGPGTRLTVT.

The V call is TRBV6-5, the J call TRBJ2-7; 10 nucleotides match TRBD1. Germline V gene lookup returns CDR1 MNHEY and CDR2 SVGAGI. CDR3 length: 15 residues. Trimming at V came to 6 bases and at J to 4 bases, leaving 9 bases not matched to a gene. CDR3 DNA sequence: TGTGCCAGCAGGTCTTCGAGGGACAGGGGATACGAGCAGTACTTC. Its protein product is CASRSSRDRGYEQYF.

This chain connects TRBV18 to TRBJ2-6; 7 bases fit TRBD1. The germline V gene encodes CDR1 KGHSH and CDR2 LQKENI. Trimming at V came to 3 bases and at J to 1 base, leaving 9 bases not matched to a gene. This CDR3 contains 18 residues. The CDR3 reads CASSPEQGTRSGANVLTF. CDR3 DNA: TGTGCCAGCTCACCCGAACAGGGGACACGATCTGGGGCCAACGTCCTGACTTTC.

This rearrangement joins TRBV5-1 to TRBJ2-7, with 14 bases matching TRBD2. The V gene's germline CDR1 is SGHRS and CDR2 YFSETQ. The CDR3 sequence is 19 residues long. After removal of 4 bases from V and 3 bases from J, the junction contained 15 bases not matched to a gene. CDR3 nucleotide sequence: TGCGCCAGCAGCGGCCGGGGGGCCGAAGGACTAGCGGGGGGCTACGAGCAGTACTTC. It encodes CASSGRGAEGLAGGYEQYF.

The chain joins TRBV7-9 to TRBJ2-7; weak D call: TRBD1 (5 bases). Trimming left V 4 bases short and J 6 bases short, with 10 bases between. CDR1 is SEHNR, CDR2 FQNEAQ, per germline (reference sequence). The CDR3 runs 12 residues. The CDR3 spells CASSSRDSEQYF. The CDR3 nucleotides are TGTGCCAGCAGCTCCAGGGATTCCGAGCAGTACTTC.

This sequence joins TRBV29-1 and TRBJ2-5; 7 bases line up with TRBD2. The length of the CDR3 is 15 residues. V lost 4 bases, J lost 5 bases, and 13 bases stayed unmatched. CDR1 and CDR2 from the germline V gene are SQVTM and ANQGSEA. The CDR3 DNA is TGCAGCGTTGTAGCGGGCAGACAACCTTGGGAGACCCAGTACTTC. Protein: CSVVAGRQPWETQYF.

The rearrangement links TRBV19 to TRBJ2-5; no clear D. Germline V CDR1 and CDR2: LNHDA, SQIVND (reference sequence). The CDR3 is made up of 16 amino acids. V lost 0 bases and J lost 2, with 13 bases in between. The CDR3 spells CASSIDLLGLQETQYF. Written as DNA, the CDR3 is TGTGCCAGTAGTATAGATCTTCTGGGCTTACAAGAGACCCAGTACTTC.

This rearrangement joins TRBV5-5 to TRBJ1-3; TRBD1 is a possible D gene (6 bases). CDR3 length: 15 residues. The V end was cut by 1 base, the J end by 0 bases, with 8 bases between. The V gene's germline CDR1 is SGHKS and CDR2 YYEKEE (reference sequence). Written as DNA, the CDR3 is TGTGCCAGCAGCTTGCAGGGGATCTCTGGAAACACCATATATTTT. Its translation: CASSLQGISGNTIYF.

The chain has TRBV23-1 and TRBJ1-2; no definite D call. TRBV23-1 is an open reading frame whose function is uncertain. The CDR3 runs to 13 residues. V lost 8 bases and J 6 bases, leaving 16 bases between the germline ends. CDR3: CASQLAGGHGYTF. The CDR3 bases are TGCGCCAGCCAGTTAGCGGGCGGGCATGGCTACACCTTC.

DNA for the CDR3: TGTGCCAGCAGTGACAGGGGAGTGGGAAACACCATATATTTT. This sequence encodes CASSDRGVGNTIYF. This chain links TRBV2 with TRBJ1-3, with a possible D match to TRBD1 (6 bases). CDR1 is SNHLY, CDR2 FYNNEI, per germline. The V gene lost 3 bases and the J gene lost 4 bases, with 10 bases spanning the gap. The CDR3 sequence is 14 residues long.

The CDR3 nucleotides are TGCGCCAGCAGCTTAAATGCAGGGGCCGCCTACGAGCAGTACTTC. Residues: CASSLNAGAAYEQYF. The J gene is TRBJ2-7, the V gene TRBV5-1; D perhaps matches TRBD1 (6 bases). Trimming removed 2 bases from V and 2 bases from J, with 14 bases in between. Germline V gene sequence: CDR1 SGHRS, CDR2 YFSETQ. The CDR3 has 15 amino acids.

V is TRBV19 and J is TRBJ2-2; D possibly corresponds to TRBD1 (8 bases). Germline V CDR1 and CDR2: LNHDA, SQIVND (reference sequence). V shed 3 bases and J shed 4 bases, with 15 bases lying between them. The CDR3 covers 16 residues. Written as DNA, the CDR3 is TGTGCCAGTAGTATCGCAGGGGGCGGGGGCACCGGGGAGCTGTTTTTT. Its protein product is CASSIAGGGGTGELFF. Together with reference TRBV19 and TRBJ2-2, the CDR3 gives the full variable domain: DGGITQSPKYLFRKEGQNVTLSCEQNLNHDAMYWYRQDPGQGLRLIYYSQIVNDFQKGDIAEGYSVSREKKESFPLTVTSAQKNPTAFYLCASSIAGGGGTGELFFGEGSRLTVL.

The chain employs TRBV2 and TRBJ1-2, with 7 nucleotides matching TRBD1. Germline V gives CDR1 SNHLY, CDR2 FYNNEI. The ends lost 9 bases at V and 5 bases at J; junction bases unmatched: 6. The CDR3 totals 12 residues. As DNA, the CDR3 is TGTGCCAGGACAGGGCAGCGGTATGGCTACACCTTC. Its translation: CARTGQRYGYTF.

The DNA for the CDR3 is TGTGCCAGCAGCCCGGGGGGGGTATCCTACAATGAGCAGTTCTTC. Encoded protein: CASSPGGVSYNEQFF. The chain uses TRBV28 and TRBJ2-1; 8 nucleotides line up with TRBD2. Germline V lookup: CDR1 MDHEN, CDR2 SYDVKM. V gave up 6 bases and J gave up 1 base; unmatched junction bases: 5. This CDR3 spans 15 amino acids.

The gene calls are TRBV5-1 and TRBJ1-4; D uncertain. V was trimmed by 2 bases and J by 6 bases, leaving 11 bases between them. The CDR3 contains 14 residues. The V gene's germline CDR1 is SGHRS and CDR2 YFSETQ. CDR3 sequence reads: CASSLMGSDEKLFF. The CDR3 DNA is TGCGCCAGCAGCTTAATGGGGAGCGATGAAAAACTGTTTTTT.

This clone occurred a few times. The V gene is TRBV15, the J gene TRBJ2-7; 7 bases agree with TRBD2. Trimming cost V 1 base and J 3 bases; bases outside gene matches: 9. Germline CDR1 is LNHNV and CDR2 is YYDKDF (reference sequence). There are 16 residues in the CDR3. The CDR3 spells CATSRAGRQSVYEQYF. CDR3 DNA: TGTGCCACCAGCAGAGCCGGGAGGCAGTCCGTCTACGAGCAGTACTTC.

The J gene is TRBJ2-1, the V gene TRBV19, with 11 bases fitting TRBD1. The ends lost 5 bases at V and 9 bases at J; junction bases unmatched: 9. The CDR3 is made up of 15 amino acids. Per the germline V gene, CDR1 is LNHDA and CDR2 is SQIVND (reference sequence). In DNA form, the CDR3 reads TGTGCCAGTAGTGTTTCCCGGGACAGGGGGAGTGAGCAGTTCTTC. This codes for CASSVSRDRGSEQFF. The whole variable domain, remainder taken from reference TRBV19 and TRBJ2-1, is DGGITQSPKYLFRKEGQNVTLSCEQNLNHDAMYWYRQDPGQGLRLIYYSQIVNDFQKGDIAEGYSVSREKKESFPLTVTSAQKNPTAFYLCASSVSRDRGSEQFFGPGTRLTVL.